These 2 T cell receptor beta chains share one sample of origin, sequenced in a study of immune cell composition in non-small cell lung cancer. Only in-frame clones appear in the TCRdb table, and some are missing; sequencing was by immunoSEQ multiplex PCR. The sample includes more than 2,500 clones, more than 70% seen only once; the top ten take 4.7%. Sequenced material: lung tumor tissue. These receptors were taken from a human donor with non-small cell lung cancer.

CDR3 bases: TGTGCCAGCAGCCTCGCAGCCGACTATCAAAACATTCAGTACTTC. Encoded protein: CASSLAADYQNIQYF. The rearrangement joins TRBV7-2 to TRBJ2-4; D is perhaps TRBD2 (5 bases). Trimming removed 5 bases from V and 5 bases from J, with 16 bases in between. The germline V gene encodes CDR1 SGHTA and CDR2 FQGNSA. This CDR3 has 15 amino acids.

V and J are TRBV4-1 and TRBJ2-3; 12 nucleotides align to TRBD2. The CDR3 is made up of 17 amino acids. V lost 0 bases to trimming and J lost 8 bases; unmatched junction nucleotides: 9. Germline values: CDR1 MGHRA, CDR2 YSYEKL. CDR3: CASSQEGGLAGGRTQYF. DNA of the CDR3: TGCGCCAGCAGCCAAGAGGGGGGGCTAGCGGGGGGGCGTACGCAGTATTTT.